This T cell receptor (beta chain) comes out of a study of tumor-infiltrating lymphocytes in oesophageal squamous cell carcinoma. TCRdb re-derived calls from the PCR reads in MiXCR, one entry per CDR3 protein. This table holds about 20,000 distinct CDR3 sequences, just over 40% found once. The germline gives CDR1 SGHTA, CDR2 FQGNSA. CDR3 length: 14 amino acids. With 5 bases removed from V and 11 bases from J, the gap between germline ends came to 16 bases. The receptor's source is a male donor with esophageal squamous cell carcinoma. Material for sequencing was normal esophageal tissue next to the tumor. V usage is TRBV7-2 and J usage is TRBJ1-6; D gene unclear. This CDR3 reads CASSSRLVGTPLHF. CDR3 in DNA: TGTGCCAGCAGCAGCCGACTAGTGGGGACACCCCTCCACTTT.